The source of this TCR beta chain is a study of T cells in Graves' hyperthyroidism and ophthalmopathy. Researchers amplified the TCR beta CDR3 regions from RNA transcripts. First-round RT-PCR of the TCR CDR3 relied on the HTBI primer set. Using its own MiXCR run on the multiplex PCR reads, TCRdb lists one record per CDR3 protein. The sample has 300,000 to 400,000 distinct CDR3 sequences; around a sixth are singletons. Fresh peripheral blood, 10 ml, was the source of the PBMCs. Study-wide results and caveats: Within blood appeared most thyroid clonotypes that had expanded above 0.001.

This clonotype was found a few times. Its specificity is not known. The CDR3 contains 14 residues. V lost 4 bases and J 0 bases, leaving 10 bases between the germline ends. Germline V gene data show CDR1 as MGHRA and CDR2 as YSYEKL. Sample: blood. The chain has TRBV4-1 and TRBJ2-7; TRBD1 or TRBD2 may be the D gene (5 bases each). This TCR derives from a man aged 18-30 years with Graves' ophthalmopathy. For the CDR3, the DNA is TGCGCCAGCAGCCCGACGAGGGGCTCCTACGAGCAGTACTTC. It translates to CASSPTRGSYEQYF.